The 9 T cell receptor beta chains in this list originate from one sample, sequenced in a study of T cells in Graves' hyperthyroidism and ophthalmopathy. Regions amplified from RNA transcripts were the TCR beta CDR3 regions. TCR CDR3 underwent first-round RT-PCR with the HTBI primer set. TCRdb reanalysed the multiplex PCR reads using MiXCR and keeps one entry per CDR3 protein. The sample lists roughly 240,000 distinct CDR3 sequences; approximately 25% were seen once. Sequenced input: blood. The receptors shown here come from a woman aged 40 to 55 with Graves' ophthalmopathy.

This clonotype was recorded at least ten times. J is TRBJ1-1 and V is TRBV7-9; D gene unclear. Trimming removed 2 bases from V and 0 bases from J, with 1 base in between. The CDR3 has 12 amino acids. Germline values: CDR1 SEHNR, CDR2 FQNEAQ (reference sequence). CDR3 DNA: TGTGCCAGCAGCTTACTGAACACTGAAGCTTTCTTT. Translation gives CASSLLNTEAFF.

This clonotype was picked up many times. The gene calls are TRBV19 and TRBJ2-2; no clear D gene. With 4 bases removed from V and 0 bases from J, the gap between germline ends came to 9 bases. This CDR3 is built from 15 residues. The germline V gene has CDR1 LNHDA and CDR2 SQIVND (reference sequence). Here the CDR3 reads CASSTQSANTGELFF. CDR3 coding DNA: TGTGCCAGTAGTACACAGAGCGCGAACACCGGGGAGCTGTTTTTT.

The chain couples TRBV5-1 to TRBJ1-2; TRBD1 is a possible D gene (5 bases). The V end was cut by 3 bases, the J end by 3 bases, with 21 bases between. Germline V gene sequence: CDR1 SGHRS, CDR2 YFSETQ. The CDR3 loop spans 17 amino acids. The CDR3 here is CASSSVRDGGSHYGYTF. CDR3 bases: TGCGCCAGCAGCTCTGTCCGGGACGGAGGTTCCCACTATGGCTACACCTTC.

This clonotype was recorded at least ten times. The chain recombines TRBV18 with TRBJ1-1, with D hard to call. The CDR3 totals 14 residues. V was pared by 1 base and J by 6 bases, with 12 bases between. CDR1 and CDR2 from the germline V gene are KGHSH and LQKENI. This CDR3 is CASSPQTYDSEAFF. The CDR3 DNA follows: TGTGCCAGCTCACCACAGACATATGATTCTGAAGCTTTCTTT.

This clonotype was recorded many times. This chain joins TRBV28 and TRBJ1-2; perhaps TRBD1 as D (5 bases). Trimming took off 6 bases at V and 6 bases at J, with 11 bases between the two ends. Germline assignment: CDR1 MDHEN and CDR2 SYDVKM. The CDR3 is 12 residues long. The CDR3 loop reads CASREGMDGYTF. Here the CDR3 DNA reads TGTGCCAGCAGGGAGGGGATGGATGGCTACACCTTC.

The chain has TRBV5-1 and TRBJ1-1; D is ambiguous. CDR3 length: 14 amino acids. Germline CDR1 reads SGHRS; CDR2 reads YFSETQ. V lost 1 base and J lost 0, with 7 bases in between. The CDR3 DNA follows: TGCGCCAGCAGCTTGAAAGATTTGAACACTGAAGCTTTCTTT. Its translation: CASSLKDLNTEAFF.

Many counts were recorded for this clonotype. The chain has TRBV7-2 and TRBJ2-7; 13 bases map to TRBD2. The junction had 7 bases not matched to a gene; V was cut back by 6 bases and J by 5 bases. The CDR3 extends over 15 amino acids. Germline CDR1 is SGHTA and CDR2 is FQGNSA. The DNA of the CDR3 is TGTGCCAGCAGGCTCGAACTAGCGGGAGGGAACGAGCAGTACTTC. Residues: CASRLELAGGNEQYF.

J is TRBJ1-1 and V is TRBV6-2 or TRBV6-3, with 7 bases that match TRBD1. This CDR3 has 13 amino acids. With 10 bases clipped from V and 1 base from J, the junction kept 6 bases outside the gene matches. CDR1 MNHEY and CDR2 SVGEGT come from the germline V gene. CDR3 coding DNA: TGTGCCACCACGCGGACAGGGAACACTGAAGCTTTCTTT. It is translated as CATTRTGNTEAFF.

This clonotype came up many times. The rearrangement uses TRBV30 and TRBJ1-5, with 7 bases lining up with TRBD1. V lost 5 bases, J lost 7 bases, and 8 bases stayed unmatched. In germline, CDR1 is GTSNPN, CDR2 SVGIG (reference sequence). The CDR3 contains 13 residues. CDR3 nucleotides: TGTGCCTGGGGAACAGGGGCTCGGCAGCCCCAGCATTTT. Protein: CAWGTGARQPQHF.